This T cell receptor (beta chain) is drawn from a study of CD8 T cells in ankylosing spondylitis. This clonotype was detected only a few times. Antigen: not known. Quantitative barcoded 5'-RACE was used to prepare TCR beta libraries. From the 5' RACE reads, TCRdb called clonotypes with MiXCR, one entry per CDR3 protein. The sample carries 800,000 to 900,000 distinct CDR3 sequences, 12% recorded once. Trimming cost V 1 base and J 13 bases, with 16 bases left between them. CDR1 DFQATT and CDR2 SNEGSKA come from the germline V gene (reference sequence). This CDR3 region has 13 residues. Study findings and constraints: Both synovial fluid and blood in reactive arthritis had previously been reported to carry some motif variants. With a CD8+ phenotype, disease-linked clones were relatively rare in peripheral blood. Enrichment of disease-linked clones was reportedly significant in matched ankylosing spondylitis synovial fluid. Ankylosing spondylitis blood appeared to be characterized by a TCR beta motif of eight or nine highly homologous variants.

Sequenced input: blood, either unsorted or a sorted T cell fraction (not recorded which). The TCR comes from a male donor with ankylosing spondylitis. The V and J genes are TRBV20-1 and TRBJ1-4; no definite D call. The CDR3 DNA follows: TGCAGTGCTAGAGTCCTTCGGGTGGGAGGACTGTTTTTT. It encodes CSARVLRVGGLFF.